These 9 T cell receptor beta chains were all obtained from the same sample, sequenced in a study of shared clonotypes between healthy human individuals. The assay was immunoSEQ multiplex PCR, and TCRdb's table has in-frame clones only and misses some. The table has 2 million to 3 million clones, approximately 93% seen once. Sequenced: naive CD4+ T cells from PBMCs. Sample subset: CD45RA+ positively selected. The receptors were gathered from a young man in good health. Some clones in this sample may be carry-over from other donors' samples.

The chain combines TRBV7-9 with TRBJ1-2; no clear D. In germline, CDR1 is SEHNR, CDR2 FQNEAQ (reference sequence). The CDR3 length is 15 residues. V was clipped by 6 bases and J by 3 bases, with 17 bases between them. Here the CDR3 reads CASSPGSLGYYGYTF. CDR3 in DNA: TGTGCCAGCAGTCCCGGGTCCCTCGGGTACTATGGCTACACCTTC.

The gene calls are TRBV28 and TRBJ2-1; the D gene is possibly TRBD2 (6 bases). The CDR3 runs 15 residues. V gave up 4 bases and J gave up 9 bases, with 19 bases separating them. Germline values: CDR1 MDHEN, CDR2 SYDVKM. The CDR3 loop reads CASSWPGVGFGEQFF. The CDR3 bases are TGTGCCAGCAGTTGGCCGGGGGTGGGGTTCGGTGAGCAGTTCTTC.

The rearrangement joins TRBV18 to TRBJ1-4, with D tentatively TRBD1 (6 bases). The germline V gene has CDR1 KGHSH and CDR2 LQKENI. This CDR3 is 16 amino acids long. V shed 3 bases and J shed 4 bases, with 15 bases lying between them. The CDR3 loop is CASSPIQGMNNEKLFF. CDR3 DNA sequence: TGTGCCAGCTCACCGATCCAGGGGATGAATAATGAAAAACTGTTTTTT.

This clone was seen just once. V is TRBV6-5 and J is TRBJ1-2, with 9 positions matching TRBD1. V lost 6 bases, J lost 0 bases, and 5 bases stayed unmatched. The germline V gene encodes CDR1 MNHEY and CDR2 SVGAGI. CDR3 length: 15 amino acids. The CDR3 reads CASSRRDRANYGYTF. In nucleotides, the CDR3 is TGTGCCAGCAGCCGACGGGACAGGGCTAACTATGGCTACACCTTC.

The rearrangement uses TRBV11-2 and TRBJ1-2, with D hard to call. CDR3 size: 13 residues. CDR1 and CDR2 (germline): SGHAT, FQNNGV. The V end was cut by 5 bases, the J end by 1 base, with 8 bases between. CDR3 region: CASSEKDNYGYTF. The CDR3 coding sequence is TGTGCCAGCAGCGAGAAGGATAACTATGGCTACACCTTC.

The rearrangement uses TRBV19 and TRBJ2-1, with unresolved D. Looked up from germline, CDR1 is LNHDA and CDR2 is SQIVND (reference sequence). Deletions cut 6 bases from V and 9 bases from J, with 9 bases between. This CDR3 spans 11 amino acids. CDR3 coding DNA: TGTGCCAGTAGCCCGGTGGCTGAGCAGTTCTTC. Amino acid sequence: CASSPVAEQFF.

This CDR3 reads CASSLRVTIGDTQYF. CDR3 DNA: TGTGCCAGCAGCTTAAGGGTAACGATTGGAGATACGCAGTATTTT. The V and J genes are TRBV7-3 and TRBJ2-3, with no clear D. Germline lookup yields CDR1 SGHTA and CDR2 FQGTGA. The V end lost 1 base, the J end lost 5 bases, and 13 bases lay between the germline ends. CDR3 size: 15 residues. Combining the CDR3 with reference TRBV7-3 and TRBJ2-3 gives the whole variable domain GAGVSQTPSNKVTEKGKYVELRCDPISGHTALYWYRQSLGQGPEFLIYFQGTGAADDSGLPNDRFFAVRPEGSVSTLKIQRTERGDSAVYLCASSLRVTIGDTQYFGPGTRLTVL.

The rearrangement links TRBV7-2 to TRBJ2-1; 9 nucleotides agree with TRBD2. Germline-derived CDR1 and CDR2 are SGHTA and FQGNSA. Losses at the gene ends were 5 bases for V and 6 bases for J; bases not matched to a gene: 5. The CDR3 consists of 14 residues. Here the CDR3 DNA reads TGTGCCAGCAGCATGGGACTAGCTTTCAATGAGCAGTTCTTC. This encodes CASSMGLAFNEQFF. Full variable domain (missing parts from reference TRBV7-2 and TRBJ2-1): GAGVSQSPSNKVTEKGKDVELRCDPISGHTALYWYRQSLGQGLEFLIYFQGNSAPDKSGLPSDRFSAERTGGSVSTLTIQRTQQEDSAVYLCASSMGLAFNEQFFGPGTRLTVL.

CDR3 bases: TGTGCCAGCAGCCAGACTGGGTACGTGGGCGAGCAGTACTTC. The encoded protein is CASSQTGYVGEQYF. V gene TRBV2 combines with J gene TRBJ2-7; unclear D gene. CDR1 is SNHLY, CDR2 FYNNEI, per germline. The CDR3 loop spans 14 amino acids. The V gene lost 6 bases and the J gene lost 6 bases, with 18 bases spanning the gap. The whole variable domain, remainder taken from reference TRBV2 and TRBJ2-7, is EPEVTQTPSHQVTQMGQEVILRCVPISNHLYFYWYRQILGQKVEFLVSFYNNEISEKSEIFDDQFSVERPDGSNFTLKIRSTKLEDSAMYFCASSQTGYVGEQYFGPGTRLTVT.